A single sample is the source of the 28 T cell receptor beta chains below, sequenced in a study of cytomegalovirus exposure and HLA in healthy donors. The PCR contained 60 Vbeta and 13 Jbeta primers. Generated by immunoSEQ multiplex PCR, the TCRdb table keeps only in-frame clones and is missing some. With tens of thousands of clones in the sample, the ten largest clones hold approximately 13%. Sample: PBMCs. The receptors come from a woman in her sixties in good health and CMV-seropositive.

V and J are TRBV18 and TRBJ2-5, with a weak D call TRBD2 (5 bases). Per germline, CDR1 KGHSH and CDR2 LQKENI. Between the trimmed V and J ends, which lost 1 base and 2 bases, there was a span of 11 bases. The CDR3 sequence is 15 residues long. This CDR3 reads CASSPQSGGQETQYF. The CDR3 nucleotides read TGTGCCAGCTCACCACAAAGCGGTGGGCAAGAGACCCAGTACTTC.

V and J are TRBV7-9 and TRBJ1-1, with D unclear. The CDR3 totals 11 residues. Germline lookup yields CDR1 SEHNR and CDR2 FQNEAQ (reference sequence). V was shortened by 3 bases and J by 4 bases, with 3 bases between the two germline ends. This chain's CDR3 is CASSFSTEAFF. CDR3 DNA sequence: TGTGCCAGCAGCTTCAGCACTGAAGCTTTCTTT.

This sequence joins TRBV4-3 and TRBJ2-7, with a weak D call TRBD1 (5 bases). The CDR3 extends over 15 amino acids. V lost 0 bases and J 2 bases, leaving 11 bases between the germline ends. Per the germline V gene, CDR1 is LGHNA and CDR2 is YSLEER. The CDR3 region has the DNA TGCGCCAGCAGCCAAGATCTCACAGGCGCCTACGAGCAGTACTTC. Translated: CASSQDLTGAYEQYF.

As to this clone: One junction end disagrees with the germline gene, perhaps due to a read error. The gene calls are TRBV7-7 and TRBJ2-5, with D tentatively TRBD2 (5 bases). Germline CDR1 and CDR2: SSHAT and FNYEAQ (reference sequence). The CDR3 length is 13 residues. In DNA, the CDR3 is TGTGCTAGCAGCGGACTCAACGAAGAGACCCAGTACTTC. The encoded protein is CASSGLNEETQYF.

This sequence joins TRBV9 and TRBJ1-1, with D unclear. The germline V gene encodes CDR1 SGDLS and CDR2 YYNGEE. This CDR3 region has 13 residues. Deletions cut 7 bases from V and 0 bases from J, with 10 bases between. The CDR3 nucleotides are TGTGCCAGCGGAGCGGAGATGAACACTGAAGCTTTCTTT. It encodes CASGAEMNTEAFF.

V usage is TRBV11-2 and J usage is TRBJ1-2; 9 bases map to TRBD1. There are 16 residues in the CDR3. Per germline, CDR1 SGHAT and CDR2 FQNNGV. The junction had 9 bases not matched to a gene; V was cut back by 2 bases and J by 5 bases. The DNA for the CDR3 is TGTGCCAGCAGCTTAAAGTTGGGACAGGGAGCTTATGGCTACACCTTC. It is translated as CASSLKLGQGAYGYTF.

The chain has TRBV5-1 and TRBJ2-5; TRBD1 is a possible D gene (5 bases). In germline, CDR1 is SGHRS, CDR2 YFSETQ. The ends were cut back, 3 bases at V and 1 base at J, with 13 bases in the middle. This CDR3 spans 15 amino acids. CDR3 in DNA: TGCGCCAGCAGCTCCGGACCGACAGTCCAAGAGACCCAGTACTTC. It specifies CASSSGPTVQETQYF.

The V gene is TRBV5-4, the J gene TRBJ1-2; D unresolved. Germline loops: CDR1 SGHNT, CDR2 YYREEE (reference sequence). The length of the CDR3 is 14 residues. V lost 1 base and J lost 8, with 15 bases in between. This chain's CDR3 is CASSLKDSPGGYTF. CDR3 DNA sequence: TGTGCCAGCAGCTTGAAGGACTCCCCCGGAGGCTACACCTTC.

The rearrangement links TRBV5-1 to TRBJ2-4; 14 bases are shared with TRBD2. The CDR3 loop spans 20 amino acids. Germline values: CDR1 SGHRS, CDR2 YFSETQ. J was trimmed by 0 bases and V by 3 bases; bases with no gene match: 11. CDR3 nucleotides: TGCGCCAGCAGCTCACCCGGGACTAGCGGGGGTCCTCTAGCCAAAAACATTCAGTACTTC. Translating it yields CASSSPGTSGGPLAKNIQYF.

The chain links TRBV6-1 to TRBJ1-4; D gene uncertain. The CDR3 totals 15 residues. Trimming shortened V by 8 bases and J by 4 bases, and 17 bases separated the two germline ends. Germline CDR1 is MNHNS and CDR2 is SASEGT. DNA for the CDR3: TGTGCCAGCGGCCCTGGAGGCGGACGTAATGAAAAACTGTTTTTT. Translating gives CASGPGGGRNEKLFF.

The V and J genes are TRBV6-5 and TRBJ1-1; TRBD1 aligns across 7 bases. The trim removed 2 bases at V and 4 bases at J, leaving 7 bases unmatched. The CDR3 runs to 15 residues. Per the germline V gene, CDR1 is MNHEY and CDR2 is SVGAGI. CDR3 in DNA: TGTGCCAGCAGTTACCCCCGCCAGGGGGGCACTGAAGCTTTCTTT. Its translation is CASSYPRQGGTEAFF.

J is TRBJ2-7 and V is TRBV19, with a tentative D call TRBD1 (5 bases). The CDR3 runs 14 residues. Germline V gene lookup returns CDR1 LNHDA and CDR2 SQIVND (reference sequence). Between the trimmed V and J ends, which lost 3 bases and 4 bases, there was a span of 13 bases. The CDR3 DNA reads TGTGCCAGTAGTATTCGGCAGGGAATTTACGAGCAGTACTTC. Its translation: CASSIRQGIYEQYF.

The chain has TRBV18 and TRBJ1-4; tentatively, D is TRBD1 (5 bases). The CDR3 extends over 13 amino acids. Germline V gives CDR1 KGHSH, CDR2 LQKENI. The V end was cut by 3 bases, the J end by 7 bases, with 9 bases between. The CDR3, as DNA: TGTGCCAGCTCACCGATGGGGGGTGAAAAACTGTTTTTT. Its translation is CASSPMGGEKLFF.

The V call is TRBV5-1, the J call TRBJ2-5, with 8 nucleotides matching TRBD1. Germline V lookup: CDR1 SGHRS, CDR2 YFSETQ. This CDR3 region has 16 residues. Trimming removed 7 bases from V and 4 bases from J; junction bases left unmatched: 15. The CDR3 bases are TGCGCCAGCTACCTCGGACAGGGTCAATTGAGAGAGACCCAGTACTTC. Amino acid sequence: CASYLGQGQLRETQYF.

V is TRBV2 and J is TRBJ1-6; 8 bases are a match to TRBD1. The CDR3 sequence is 15 residues long. The ends lost 2 bases at V and 6 bases at J; junction bases unmatched: 3. Germline loops: CDR1 SNHLY, CDR2 FYNNEI. The CDR3 here is CASSERQGANSPLHF. The CDR3 bases are TGTGCCAGCAGTGAACGGCAGGGGGCTAATTCACCCCTCCACTTT. Based on the CDR3 plus reference TRBV2 and TRBJ1-6, the full variable domain is EPEVTQTPSHQVTQMGQEVILRCVPISNHLYFYWYRQILGQKVEFLVSFYNNEISEKSEIFDDQFSVERPDGSNFTLKIRSTKLEDSAMYFCASSERQGANSPLHFGNGTRLTVT.

The chain is built from TRBV19 and TRBJ1-1; D may be TRBD1 (6 bases). Trimming cost V 3 bases and J 7 bases, with 21 bases left between them. The length of the CDR3 is 16 residues. Germline V lookup: CDR1 LNHDA, CDR2 SQIVND (reference sequence). The CDR3, as DNA: TGTGCCAGTAGTATCGGGAAAATCCAGACAGGTGTTGAAGCTTTCTTT. Its translation is CASSIGKIQTGVEAFF.

The V call is TRBV10-1, the J call TRBJ1-1; unclear D gene. Germline V gives CDR1 WNHNN, CDR2 SYGVQD (reference sequence). V shed 4 bases and J shed 1 base, with 7 bases lying between them. This CDR3 has 13 residues. CDR3 sequence (DNA): TGCGCCAGCAGTGTACGGGGGAACACTGAAGCTTTCTTT. It translates to CASSVRGNTEAFF.

The rearrangement joins TRBV18 to TRBJ2-7; possibly TRBD1 for D (7 bases). This CDR3 spans 15 amino acids. Germline CDR1 KGHSH, CDR2 LQKENI. V lost 6 bases to trimming and J lost 7 bases, with 22 bases between them. The CDR3 nucleotides read TGTGCCAGCTCCCCCCCTGCTAAGGGGGCGGGGGAGCAGTACTTC. Translation: CASSPPAKGAGEQYF.

The chain combines TRBV5-1 with TRBJ1-4; possibly TRBD1 for D (5 bases). Germline V gene sequence: CDR1 SGHRS, CDR2 YFSETQ. The CDR3 contains 16 residues. Trimming stripped 5 bases from V and 8 bases from J, with 22 bases between. CDR3 nucleotide sequence: TGCGCCAGCAGTGATCAGGGTCCCGCTGCGGGGGAAAAACTGTTTTTT. Protein product: CASSDQGPAAGEKLFF.

The genes are TRBV5-1 and TRBJ2-1; weak D call: TRBD1 (6 bases). The CDR3 length is 15 residues. Germline CDR1 is SGHRS and CDR2 is YFSETQ. V was trimmed by 4 bases and J by 4 bases, leaving 15 bases between them. Here the CDR3 reads CASSPGQSLYNEQFF. In DNA, the CDR3 is TGCGCCAGCAGCCCTGGACAGAGTTTATACAATGAGCAGTTCTTC.

The rearrangement joins TRBV12-2 to TRBJ2-5; the D call in the table, TRBD2, was not verified against the DNA. The end of the DNA is better explained by TRBJ2-7, so the J call may be wrong. TRBV12-2 is given as a pseudogene. This CDR3 region has 15 residues. CDR3 in amino acids: CASRSSLVIRYEQYF. CDR3 DNA: TGTGCAAGTCGCTCCTCACTAGTAATTCGGTACGAGCAGTACTTC.

V and J are TRBV5-1 and TRBJ2-7, with 10 bases identical to TRBD2. The V segment lost 3 bases and the J segment 0 bases; nucleotides outside the gene matches: 3. The CDR3 loop spans 15 amino acids. In germline, CDR1 is SGHRS, CDR2 YFSETQ. The CDR3: CASSSKRGGSYEQYF. CDR3 in DNA: TGCGCCAGCAGCTCAAAGCGGGGGGGCTCCTACGAGCAGTACTTC.

The V gene is TRBV5-1, the J gene TRBJ2-7; 7 bases align to TRBD2. The CDR3 runs to 15 residues. Germline V gene sequence: CDR1 SGHRS, CDR2 YFSETQ. J gave up 3 bases and V 2 bases, and 8 bases lay outside the gene matches. The CDR3 protein is CASSFRGDRNYEQYF. As DNA, the CDR3 is TGCGCCAGCAGCTTTCGGGGGGATAGGAACTACGAGCAGTACTTC.

This chain joins TRBV6-5 and TRBJ1-1, with a weak D call TRBD1 (6 bases). This CDR3 has 15 amino acids. Germline V lookup: CDR1 MNHEY, CDR2 SVGAGI. V was cut by 5 bases and J by 4 bases, with 17 bases left in between. CDR3 residues: CASSRDTGGGTEAFF. CDR3 in DNA: TGTGCCAGCAGTCGGGACACCGGCGGTGGCACTGAAGCTTTCTTT.

The gene calls are TRBV14 and TRBJ2-1, with a weak D call TRBD1 (6 bases). Trimming took 1 base from V and 9 from J, leaving 19 bases between them. Germline V gene lookup returns CDR1 SGHDN and CDR2 FVKESK. CDR3 length: 16 amino acids. The CDR3 coding sequence is TGTGCCAGCAGCCAAGTGGGGGCAGGGTCGTTCATTGAGCAGTTCTTC. This sequence encodes CASSQVGAGSFIEQFF.

The rearrangement joins TRBV7-9 to TRBJ1-1, with D possibly TRBD1 on 5 matching bases. The V gene lost 1 base and the J gene lost 6 bases, with 12 bases spanning the gap. The CDR3 is 14 residues long. Germline V gene sequence: CDR1 SEHNR, CDR2 FQNEAQ (reference sequence). The CDR3 here is CASSLVSQAPEAFF. In DNA form, the CDR3 reads TGTGCCAGCAGCTTAGTATCACAGGCCCCTGAAGCTTTCTTT.

This chain links TRBV7-8 with TRBJ1-2, with D tentatively TRBD1 (6 bases). This CDR3 spans 13 amino acids. V lost 6 bases to trimming and J lost 6 bases, with 14 bases between them. CDR1 is SGHVS, CDR2 FQNEAQ, per germline. Here the CDR3 DNA reads TGTGCCAGCAGGCCAACGGGGGGGCATGGCTACACCTTC. Encoded protein: CASRPTGGHGYTF.

The chain employs TRBV11-3 and TRBJ2-3; D might be TRBD2 (6 bases). The CDR3 has 17 residues. Germline CDR1 is SGHNT and CDR2 is YENEEA. Trimming removed 5 bases at V and 1 base at J, with 19 bases between. The DNA for the CDR3 is TGTGCCAGCAGCCCCAGCGTTGGGACTTGGGGCACAGATACGCAGTATTTT. Encoded protein: CASSPSVGTWGTDTQYF. The full variable domain, completed using reference TRBV11-3 and TRBJ2-3, is EAGVVQSPRYKIIEKKQPVAFWCNPISGHNTLYWYLQNLGQGPELLIRYENEEAVDDSQLPKDRFSAERLKGVDSTLKIQPAELGDSAVYLCASSPSVGTWGTDTQYFGPGTRLTVL.